The clone carrying this T cell receptor (beta chain) was observed a few times. Germline values: CDR1 SGHNT, CDR2 YYREEE (reference sequence). V was clipped by 5 bases and J by 0 bases, with 11 bases between them. The CDR3 consists of 14 residues. This sample is part of a study of blood T cell repertoires in COVID-19. The wider study: Spain, Italy and the United States supplied samples that represented acute and convalescent COVID-19. The analysed material was cDNA or gDNA that came from T cells, B-cell-depleted T cells, or PBMCs.

In the original analysis: Estimates of nucleated cell counts were drawn from the amplification of reference gene primers. TCRdb's table, derived via immunoSEQ multiplex PCR, lists solely in-frame clones and lacks some. Clone size and the V and J calls come from that table; the DNA yielded D and trimming. Found here are approximately 260,000 clones, 65% to 80% of them singletons; the top ten hold approximately 4%. Source material: peripheral blood. The receptor was derived from a woman in her thirties or forties with active or convalescent COVID-19. The rearrangement joins TRBV5-4 to TRBJ1-2; D is uncertain. CDR3 residues: CASSFMAPNYGYTF. The CDR3 DNA follows: TGTGCCAGCAGTTTTATGGCACCTAACTATGGCTACACCTTC. Full variable domain (outside the CDR3, taken from reference TRBV5-4 and TRBJ1-2): ETGVTQSPTHLIKTRGQQVTLRCSSQSGHNTVSWYQQALGQGPQFIFQYYREEENGRGNFPPRFSGLQFPNYSSELNVNALELDDSALYLCASSFMAPNYGYTFGSGTRLTVV.